A single sample is the source of the 28 T cell receptor beta chains below, sequenced in a study of CD8 T cells in Susac syndrome (dated by TCRdb to between 2018 and 2021). The library was produced with the immunoSEQ multiplex PCR assay. RNA was extracted using the RNeasy kit, and roughly 0.5 to 1 microgram was reverse transcribed with random hexamers. TCRdb reprocessing: public reads trimmed at Q25 with fastp, clones called with MiXCR, in-frame beta chains kept. Rows with one shared CDR3 protein collapse into an entry with the most common genes and DNA. In this sample the table shows about 89,000 distinct CDR3 sequences, roughly 93% of which occur a single time. Around 0.3% of the sample goes to the ten largest clones. Sequencing input: CD8+ T cells from PBMCs. Receptor source: a human donor in good health.

The chain has TRBV7-3 and TRBJ2-3; D tentatively reads TRBD1 or TRBD2 (5 bases each). Trimming shortened V by 5 bases and J by 4 bases, and 22 bases separated the two germline ends. Germline loops: CDR1 SGHTA, CDR2 FQGTGA. The CDR3 runs 17 residues. The CDR3 DNA sequence: TGTGCCAGCAGCCCCGGGGCCGGGCCACACAACTCAGATACGCAGTATTTT. It translates to CASSPGAGPHNSDTQYF.

This chain links TRBV20-1 with TRBJ1-1, with D unresolved. The CDR3 totals 11 residues. Germline lookup yields CDR1 DFQATT and CDR2 SNEGSKA (reference sequence). V was trimmed by 6 bases and J by 0 bases, leaving 5 bases between them. The CDR3 DNA follows: TGCAGTGCCCCCCTGAACACTGAAGCTTTCTTT. It codes for CSAPLNTEAFF.

The genes are TRBV12-3 or TRBV12-4 and TRBJ1-2; D is ambiguous. V gave up 3 bases and J gave up 7 bases, with 12 bases separating them. The CDR3 is made up of 13 amino acids. The DNA of the CDR3 is TGTGCCAGCAGTTTTAACAATTTGGGTGGCTACACCTTC. Its translation: CASSFNNLGGYTF.

The rearrangement joins TRBV6-5 to TRBJ2-3; 8 nucleotides agree with TRBD2. V shed 8 bases and J 12 bases; nucleotides not matched to a gene: 7. CDR1 and CDR2 (germline): MNHEY, SVGAGI. This CDR3 is 11 amino acids long. CDR3 DNA: TGTGCCAGCCGGGGGGGCGGGGCACAGTATTTT. Its translation is CASRGGGAQYF.

The chain is built from TRBV28 and TRBJ2-5, with 10 bases aligning to TRBD1. Trimming at V came to 5 bases and at J to 5 bases, leaving 8 bases not matched to a gene. Germline V gene sequence: CDR1 MDHEN, CDR2 SYDVKM. The CDR3 totals 15 residues. This chain's CDR3 is CASSPPTGGGETQYF. Here the CDR3 DNA reads TGTGCCAGCAGTCCCCCGACAGGGGGCGGGGAGACCCAGTACTTC.

The chain employs TRBV5-8 and TRBJ1-2; D gene uncertain. The germline V gene has CDR1 SGHTS and CDR2 YDEGEE. This CDR3 region has 16 residues. Trimming removed 4 bases from V and 5 bases from J, with 21 bases in between. The CDR3 DNA reads TGTGCCAGCAGCCACCCCTCGACCGTTCAGCTTTATGGCTACACCTTC. This translates into CASSHPSTVQLYGYTF.

This chain connects TRBV29-1 to TRBJ2-7; 11 bases match TRBD2. Germline values: CDR1 SQVTM, CDR2 ANQGSEA. The CDR3 length is 16 residues. V was pared by 6 bases and J by 4 bases, with 14 bases of the junction left unmatched. CDR3 bases: TGCAGCGTATTACCCAAACTAGCGGGGGTCCGATACGAGCAGTACTTC. Translated: CSVLPKLAGVRYEQYF.

The chain combines TRBV30 with TRBJ1-1, with TRBD1 as a possible D gene (5 bases). The CDR3 extends over 11 amino acids. Trimming removed 2 bases from V and 8 bases from J, with 9 bases in between. Germline V CDR1 and CDR2: GTSNPN, SVGIG (reference sequence). The CDR3 DNA reads TGTGCCTGGAGTAGGGGTTTCGAAGCTTTCTTT. This translates into CAWSRGFEAFF. The whole variable domain, filled in from reference TRBV30 and TRBJ1-1, reads SQTIHQWPATLVQPVGSPLSLECTVEGTSNPNLYWYRQAAGRGLQLLFYSVGIGQISSEVPQNLSASRPQDRQFILSSKKLLLSDSGFYLCAWSRGFEAFFGQGTRLTVV.

This clonotype was detected only once. The V call is TRBV19, the J call TRBJ1-2, with 7 bases that match TRBD1. CDR1 LNHDA and CDR2 SQIVND come from the germline V gene (reference sequence). J was trimmed by 4 bases and V by 7 bases; bases with no gene match: 6. This CDR3 region has 13 residues. DNA of the CDR3: TGTGCCAGTACCGCGGGACAGATCTATGGCTACACCTTC. It is translated as CASTAGQIYGYTF.

This sequence joins TRBV7-3 and TRBJ2-3; D may be TRBD2 (6 bases). Looked up from germline, CDR1 is SGHTA and CDR2 is FQGTGA. V was pared by 0 bases and J by 2 bases, with 9 bases between. CDR3 size: 15 residues. CDR3 in amino acids: CASSLTIADTDTQYF. The CDR3 coding sequence is TGTGCCAGCAGCTTAACAATAGCGGACACAGATACGCAGTATTTT.

V gene TRBV3-1 combines with J gene TRBJ2-7, with 7 positions matching TRBD2. The CDR3 extends over 18 amino acids. Germline CDR1 is LGHDT and CDR2 is YNNKEL (reference sequence). Losses at the gene ends were 4 bases for V and 2 bases for J; bases not matched to a gene: 17. The CDR3 loop reads CASSLTLGLVRTTYEQYF. DNA for the CDR3: TGTGCCAGCAGCCTCACCCTAGGACTAGTAAGGACAACCTACGAGCAGTACTTC.

This chain connects TRBV2 to TRBJ2-5; 14 positions agree with TRBD2. This CDR3 region has 15 residues. Per germline, CDR1 SNHLY and CDR2 FYNNEI. The V and J ends lost 3 bases and 5 bases, in that order; junction bases with no gene match: 2. The CDR3 coding sequence is TGTGCCAGCAGTGATAGGACTAGCGGGGGGGAGACCCAGTACTTC. Translated: CASSDRTSGGETQYF.

The rearrangement joins TRBV9 to TRBJ2-2; no clear D gene. The germline gives CDR1 SGDLS, CDR2 YYNGEE. With 1 base removed from V and 2 bases from J, the gap between germline ends came to 6 bases. This CDR3 spans 14 amino acids. CDR3 sequence: CASSVRHNTGELFF. The CDR3 DNA reads as TGTGCCAGCAGCGTAAGGCATAACACCGGGGAGCTGTTTTTT.

The chain joins TRBV7-2 to TRBJ1-5; D is ambiguous. Germline CDR1 reads SGHTA; CDR2 reads FQGNSA. This CDR3 region has 16 residues. The V end lost 1 base, the J end lost 3 bases, and 13 bases lay between the germline ends. CDR3 sequence reads: CASSLGSHRINQPQHF. Written as DNA, the CDR3 is TGTGCCAGCAGCTTAGGATCACACCGGATCAATCAGCCCCAGCATTTT.

The chain couples TRBV6-2 or TRBV6-3 to TRBJ2-7; D is perhaps TRBD1 or TRBD2 (5 bases each). There are 16 residues in the CDR3. Trimming removed 5 bases from V and 2 bases from J, with 19 bases in between. Looked up from germline, CDR1 is MNHEY and CDR2 is SVGEGT. CDR3 DNA: TGTGCCAGCAGTCACTGGGACCAACAGCCTACCTACGAGCAGTACTTC. Translated, it gives CASSHWDQQPTYEQYF.

The chain couples TRBV5-1 to TRBJ2-1; tentative D call: TRBD2 (6 bases). With 2 bases removed from V and 4 bases from J, the gap between germline ends came to 13 bases. CDR3 length: 15 amino acids. Germline CDR1 reads SGHRS; CDR2 reads YFSETQ. CDR3 nucleotides: TGCGCCAGCAGCTTTGTTTGGGGGGAATACAATGAGCAGTTCTTC. It codes for CASSFVWGEYNEQFF.

The rearrangement links TRBV5-1 to TRBJ2-7; D ambiguous. The CDR3 is 14 amino acids. CDR1 is SGHRS and CDR2 is YFSETQ in the germline V gene. Trimming removed 2 bases at V and 2 bases at J, with 11 bases between. The CDR3 sequence: CASSLGQPAYEQYF. The CDR3 DNA follows: TGCGCCAGCAGCTTAGGGCAGCCAGCCTACGAGCAGTACTTC.

The chain combines TRBV7-8 with TRBJ2-5; D remains ambiguous. Between the trimmed V and J ends, which lost 5 bases and 14 bases, there was a span of 21 bases. Germline assignment: CDR1 SGHVS and CDR2 FQNEAQ. The CDR3 is 13 amino acids. This CDR3 reads CASSLKWALEPYF. The CDR3 DNA is TGTGCCAGCAGCCTAAAGTGGGCTCTGGAGCCCTACTTC.

The chain combines TRBV5-1 with TRBJ2-3; D may match TRBD1 or TRBD2 (5 bases each). The length of the CDR3 is 15 residues. Trimming cost V 4 bases and J 0 bases, with 12 bases left between them. Germline CDR1 and CDR2: SGHRS and YFSETQ. CDR3 amino acids: CASSAPGRSTDTQYF. The CDR3 DNA is TGCGCCAGCAGCGCACCGGGACGGAGCACAGATACGCAGTATTTT.

The V call is TRBV3-1, the J call TRBJ2-7, with D perhaps TRBD1 or TRBD2 (6 bases each). Trimming stripped 4 bases from V and 3 bases from J, with 19 bases between. This CDR3 is 16 amino acids long. Germline CDR1 LGHDT, CDR2 YNNKEL (reference sequence). In DNA form, the CDR3 reads TGTGCCAGCAGCCCCATCGGCACCGGAGGGGGCTACGAGCAGTACTTC. Protein sequence: CASSPIGTGGGYEQYF.

The chain has TRBV9 and TRBJ2-5, with 8 bases identical to TRBD2. Germline CDR1 reads SGDLS; CDR2 reads YYNGEE. V was clipped by 3 bases and J by 2 bases; unmatched bases: 9. The CDR3 covers 16 residues. CDR3 bases: TGTGCCAGCAGCGAAGAGAGCGGGAGACTTCAAGAGACCCAGTACTTC. Translated: CASSEESGRLQETQYF.

The chain couples TRBV29-1 to TRBJ2-2; 7 bases align to TRBD2. The germline gives CDR1 SQVTM, CDR2 ANQGSEA. The CDR3 runs to 13 residues. Trimming took 3 bases from V and 4 from J; bases not matched to a gene: 2. CDR3 DNA: TGCAGCGTTGAGAGGGAGGGCACCGGGGAGCTGTTTTTT. Encoded protein: CSVEREGTGELFF.

This chain uses TRBV4-1 with TRBJ2-7, with a tentative D call TRBD1 (6 bases). This CDR3 is 14 amino acids long. V was shortened by 2 bases and J by 11 bases, with 19 bases between the two germline ends. Germline loops: CDR1 MGHRA, CDR2 YSYEKL. The CDR3 coding sequence is TGCGCCAGCAGCCAACCCGGACAGCTTCTCAGGGAGTACTTC. This codes for CASSQPGQLLREYF.

This sequence joins TRBV29-1 and TRBJ2-3; no clear D. The CDR3 runs to 14 residues. From germline, CDR1 is SQVTM and CDR2 ANQGSEA. The germline V and J ends were trimmed by 1 base and 2 bases, with 10 bases remaining between them. The CDR3 spells CSVEASAYTDTQYF. The CDR3 DNA reads as TGCAGCGTTGAAGCGTCAGCCTACACAGATACGCAGTATTTT.

The genes are TRBV5-4 and TRBJ1-5; perhaps TRBD1 as D (5 bases). Trimming pared 3 bases from V and 7 bases from J, leaving 8 bases between. Germline CDR1 and CDR2: SGHNT and YYREEE (reference sequence). The CDR3 is made up of 12 amino acids. This CDR3 reads CASSWDVQPQHF. The DNA for the CDR3 is TGTGCCAGCAGCTGGGACGTCCAGCCCCAGCATTTT.

V is TRBV27 and J is TRBJ1-2, with D possibly being TRBD1 (5 bases). Germline CDR1 MNHEY, CDR2 SMNVEV (reference sequence). V lost 4 bases and J lost 4, with 13 bases in between. This CDR3 region has 14 residues. The CDR3 nucleotides are TGTGCCAGCAGTTATCAGGCAGGGAGCTATGGCTACACCTTC. It codes for CASSYQAGSYGYTF.

This clonotype was observed a single time. The chain carries TRBV3-1 and TRBJ2-7; D possibly corresponds to TRBD1 (6 bases). Germline V gene data show CDR1 as LGHDT and CDR2 as YNNKEL (reference sequence). The V gene lost 4 bases and the J gene lost 4 bases, with 14 bases spanning the gap. CDR3 size: 14 residues. The DNA of the CDR3 is TGTGCCAGCAGCCCCCCACAGGGCGGGTACGAGCAGTACTTC. It codes for CASSPPQGGYEQYF.

This chain uses TRBV14 with TRBJ2-3, with a possible D match to TRBD1 (5 bases). This CDR3 is built from 14 residues. CDR1 is SGHDN and CDR2 is FVKESK in the germline V gene. V was trimmed by 2 bases and J by 2 bases, leaving 8 bases between them. The CDR3 reads CASSQHRNTDTQYF. The CDR3 region has the DNA TGTGCCAGCAGCCAACACAGGAACACAGATACGCAGTATTTT.